This T cell receptor beta chain was recovered during a study of metastatic and nonmetastatic thyroid tumors. Germline lookup yields CDR1 MGHRA and CDR2 YSYEKL. With 1 base removed from V and 2 bases from J, the gap between germline ends came to 9 bases. This CDR3 contains 15 residues. Thyroid surgery was preceded by no treatment in any patient. TCRdb re-called the PCR reads through MiXCR. The table has over 15,000 clones, approximately 23% seen once. This clone is medium-sized by share. This chain uses TRBV4-1 with TRBJ1-3; D might be TRBD1 (5 bases). Sequencing input: tumor tissue. This TCR derives from a female donor with papillary thyroid cancer or a benign thyroid nodule (not recorded which). Some clones in this sample may be carry-over from other donors' samples. CDR3 in amino acids: CASSQVRGTGNTIYF. The CDR3 region has the DNA TGCGCCAGCAGCCAAGTTCGGGGGACTGGAAACACCATATATTTT.